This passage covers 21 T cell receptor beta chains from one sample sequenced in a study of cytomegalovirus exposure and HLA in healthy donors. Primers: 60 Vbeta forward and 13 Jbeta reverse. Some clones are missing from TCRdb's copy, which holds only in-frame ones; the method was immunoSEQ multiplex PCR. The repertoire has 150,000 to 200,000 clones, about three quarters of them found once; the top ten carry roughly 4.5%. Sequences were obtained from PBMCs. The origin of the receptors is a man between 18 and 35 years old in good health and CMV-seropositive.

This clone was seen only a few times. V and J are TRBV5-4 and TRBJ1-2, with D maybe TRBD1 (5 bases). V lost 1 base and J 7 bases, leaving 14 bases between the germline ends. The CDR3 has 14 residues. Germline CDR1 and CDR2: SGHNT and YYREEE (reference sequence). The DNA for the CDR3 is TGTGCCAGCAGCTTGCGGGGACTGGGGCTTGGCTACACCTTC. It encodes CASSLRGLGLGYTF. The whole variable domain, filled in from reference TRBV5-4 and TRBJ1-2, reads ETGVTQSPTHLIKTRGQQVTLRCSSQSGHNTVSWYQQALGQGPQFIFQYYREEENGRGNFPPRFSGLQFPNYSSELNVNALELDDSALYLCASSLRGLGLGYTFGSGTRLTVV.

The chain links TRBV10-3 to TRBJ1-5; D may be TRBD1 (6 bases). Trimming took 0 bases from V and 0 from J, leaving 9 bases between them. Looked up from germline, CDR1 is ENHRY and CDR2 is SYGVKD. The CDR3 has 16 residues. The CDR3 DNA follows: TGTGCCATCAGTGAGTCATGGGACAATAGCAATCAGCCCCAGCATTTT. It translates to CAISESWDNSNQPQHF.

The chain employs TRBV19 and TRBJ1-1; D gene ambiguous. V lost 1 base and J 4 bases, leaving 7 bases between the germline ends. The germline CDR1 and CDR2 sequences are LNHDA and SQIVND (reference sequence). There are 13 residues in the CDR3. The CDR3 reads CASSIGRSTEAFF. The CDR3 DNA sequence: TGTGCCAGTAGTATAGGACGGAGCACTGAAGCTTTCTTT.

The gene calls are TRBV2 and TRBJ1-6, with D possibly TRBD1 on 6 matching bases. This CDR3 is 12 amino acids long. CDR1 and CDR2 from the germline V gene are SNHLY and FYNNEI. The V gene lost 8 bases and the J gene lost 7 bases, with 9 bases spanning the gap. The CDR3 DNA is TGTGCCAGCCGGACAGAGAATTCACCCCTCCACTTT. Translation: CASRTENSPLHF.

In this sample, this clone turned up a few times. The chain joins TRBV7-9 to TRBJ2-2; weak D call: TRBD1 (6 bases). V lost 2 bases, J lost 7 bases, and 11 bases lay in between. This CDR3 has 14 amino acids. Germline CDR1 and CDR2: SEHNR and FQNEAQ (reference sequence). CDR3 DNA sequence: TGTGCCAGCAGCTTAAGTGGGGGCCACGGGGAGCTGTTTTTT. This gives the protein CASSLSGGHGELFF.

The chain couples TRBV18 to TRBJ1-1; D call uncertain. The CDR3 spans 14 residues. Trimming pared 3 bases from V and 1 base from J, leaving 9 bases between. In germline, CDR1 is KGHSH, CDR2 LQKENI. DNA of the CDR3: TGTGCCAGCTCACCCGGGAATCCGAACACTGAAGCTTTCTTT. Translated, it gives CASSPGNPNTEAFF.

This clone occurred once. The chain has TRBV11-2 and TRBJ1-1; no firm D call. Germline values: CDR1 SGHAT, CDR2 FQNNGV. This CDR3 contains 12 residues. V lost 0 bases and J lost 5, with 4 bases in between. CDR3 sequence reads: CASSLDRTEAFF. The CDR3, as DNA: TGTGCCAGCAGCTTAGACAGAACTGAAGCTTTCTTT.

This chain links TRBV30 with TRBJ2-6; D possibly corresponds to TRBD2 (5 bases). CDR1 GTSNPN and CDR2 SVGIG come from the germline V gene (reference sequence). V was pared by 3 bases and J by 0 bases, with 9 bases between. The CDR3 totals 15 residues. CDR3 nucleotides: TGTGCCTGGAGCGCCGGAGGCTCTGGGGCCAACGTCCTGACTTTC. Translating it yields CAWSAGGSGANVLTF.

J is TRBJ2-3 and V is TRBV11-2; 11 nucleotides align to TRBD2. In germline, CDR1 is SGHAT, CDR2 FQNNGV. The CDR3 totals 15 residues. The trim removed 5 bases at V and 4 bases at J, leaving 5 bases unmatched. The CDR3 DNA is TGTGCCAGCAGCGATACTAGCGGGAGTTCAGATACGCAGTATTTT. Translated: CASSDTSGSSDTQYF. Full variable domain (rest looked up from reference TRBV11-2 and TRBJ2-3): EAGVAQSPRYKIIEKRQSVAFWCNPISGHATLYWYQQILGQGPKLLIQFQNNGVVDDSQLPKDRFSAERLKGVDSTLKIQPAKLEDSAVYLCASSDTSGSSDTQYFGPGTRLTVL.

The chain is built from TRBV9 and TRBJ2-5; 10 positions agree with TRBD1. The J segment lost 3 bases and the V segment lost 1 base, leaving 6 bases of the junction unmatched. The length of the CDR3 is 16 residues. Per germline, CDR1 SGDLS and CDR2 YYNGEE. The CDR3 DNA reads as TGTGCCAGCAGCGTAACTCCGGGACAGGGGAAAGAGACCCAGTACTTC. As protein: CASSVTPGQGKETQYF.

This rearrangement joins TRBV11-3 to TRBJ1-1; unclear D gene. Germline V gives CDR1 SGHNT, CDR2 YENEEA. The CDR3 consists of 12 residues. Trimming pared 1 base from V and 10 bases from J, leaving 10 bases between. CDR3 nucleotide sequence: TGTGCCAGCAGCTTAGGACCGGGAACAGCTTTCTTT. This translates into CASSLGPGTAFF.

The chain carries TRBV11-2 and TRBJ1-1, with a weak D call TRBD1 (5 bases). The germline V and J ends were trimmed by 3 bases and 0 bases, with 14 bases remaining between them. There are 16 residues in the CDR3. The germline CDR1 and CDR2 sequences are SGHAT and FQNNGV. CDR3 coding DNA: TGTGCCAGCAGCTTTGGGGGGACTCCGATGAACACTGAAGCTTTCTTT. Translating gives CASSFGGTPMNTEAFF.

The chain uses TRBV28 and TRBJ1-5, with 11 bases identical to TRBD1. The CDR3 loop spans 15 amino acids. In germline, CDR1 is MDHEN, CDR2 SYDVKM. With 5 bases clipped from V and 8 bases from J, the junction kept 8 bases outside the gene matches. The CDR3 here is CASSPGTGGPKPQHF. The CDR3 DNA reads TGTGCCAGCAGTCCCGGGACAGGGGGTCCGAAGCCCCAGCATTTT.

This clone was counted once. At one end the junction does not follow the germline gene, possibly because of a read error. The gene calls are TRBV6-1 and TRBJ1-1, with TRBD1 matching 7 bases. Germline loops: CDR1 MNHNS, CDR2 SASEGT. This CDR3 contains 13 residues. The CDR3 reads CASSLDRNTGAFF. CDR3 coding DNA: TGTGCCAGCAGTTTGGACAGGAACACTGGAGCTTTCTTT.

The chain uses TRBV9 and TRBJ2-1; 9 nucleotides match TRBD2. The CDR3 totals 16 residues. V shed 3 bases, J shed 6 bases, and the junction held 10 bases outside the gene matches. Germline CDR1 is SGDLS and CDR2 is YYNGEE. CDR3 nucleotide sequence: TGTGCCAGCAGCGAGGGTCCTAGCGGGGTGCGCAATGAGCAGTTCTTC. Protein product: CASSEGPSGVRNEQFF.

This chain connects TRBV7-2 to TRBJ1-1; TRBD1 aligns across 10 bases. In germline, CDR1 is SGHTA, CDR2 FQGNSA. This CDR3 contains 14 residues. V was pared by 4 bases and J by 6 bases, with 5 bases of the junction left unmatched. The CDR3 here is CASSWGQGIAEAFF. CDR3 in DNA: TGTGCCAGCAGCTGGGGACAGGGGATCGCTGAAGCTTTCTTT.

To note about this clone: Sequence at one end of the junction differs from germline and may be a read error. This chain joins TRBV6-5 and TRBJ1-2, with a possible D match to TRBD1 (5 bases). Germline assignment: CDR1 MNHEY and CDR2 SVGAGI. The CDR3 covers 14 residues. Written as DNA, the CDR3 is TGTGCCAGCACTAACCCCGCCAGGCAGGACAAAATTTCCTTC. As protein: CASTNPARQDKISF.

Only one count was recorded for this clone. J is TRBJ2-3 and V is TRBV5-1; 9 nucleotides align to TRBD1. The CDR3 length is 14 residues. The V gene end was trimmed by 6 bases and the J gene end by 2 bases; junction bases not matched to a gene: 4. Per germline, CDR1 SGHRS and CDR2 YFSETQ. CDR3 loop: CASTRTGDTDTQYF. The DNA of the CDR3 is TGCGCCAGCACTCGGACAGGGGACACAGATACGCAGTATTTT.

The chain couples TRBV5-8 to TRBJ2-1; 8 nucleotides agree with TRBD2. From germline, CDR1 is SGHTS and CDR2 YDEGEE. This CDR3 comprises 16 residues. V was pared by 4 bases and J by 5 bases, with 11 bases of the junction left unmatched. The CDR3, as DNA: TGTGCCAGCAGCAAGATACGGGGGGGCTCACACAATGAGCAGTTCTTC. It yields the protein CASSKIRGGSHNEQFF.

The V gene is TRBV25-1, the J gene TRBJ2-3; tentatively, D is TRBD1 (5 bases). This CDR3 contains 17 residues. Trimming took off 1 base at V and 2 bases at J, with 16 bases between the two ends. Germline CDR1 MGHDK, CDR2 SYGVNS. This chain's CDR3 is CASSELVGREYTDTQYF. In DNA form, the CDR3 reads TGTGCCAGCAGTGAATTGGTCGGCAGGGAATACACAGATACGCAGTATTTT. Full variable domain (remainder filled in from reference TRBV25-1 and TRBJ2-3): EADIYQTPRYLVIGTGKKITLECSQTMGHDKMYWYQQDPGMELHLIHYSYGVNSTEKGDLSSESTVSRIRTEHFPLTLESARPSHTSQYLCASSELVGREYTDTQYFGPGTRLTVL.

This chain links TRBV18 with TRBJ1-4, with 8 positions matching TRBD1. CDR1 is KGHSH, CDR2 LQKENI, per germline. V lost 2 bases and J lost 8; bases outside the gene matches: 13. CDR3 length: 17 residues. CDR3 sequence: CASSPVNFPGGEEKLFF. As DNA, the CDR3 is TGTGCCAGCTCACCAGTAAATTTTCCAGGGGGCGAGGAAAAACTGTTTTTT.